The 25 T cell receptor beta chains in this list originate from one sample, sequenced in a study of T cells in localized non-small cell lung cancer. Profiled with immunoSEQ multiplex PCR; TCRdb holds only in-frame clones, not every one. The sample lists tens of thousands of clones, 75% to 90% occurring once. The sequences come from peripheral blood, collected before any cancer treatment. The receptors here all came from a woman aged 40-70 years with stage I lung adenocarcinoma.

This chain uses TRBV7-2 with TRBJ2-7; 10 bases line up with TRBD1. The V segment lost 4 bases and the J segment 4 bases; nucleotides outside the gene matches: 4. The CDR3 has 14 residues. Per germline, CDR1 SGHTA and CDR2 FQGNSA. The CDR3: CASSSRQGAYEQYF. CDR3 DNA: TGTGCCAGCAGCTCCCGACAGGGGGCATACGAGCAGTACTTC.

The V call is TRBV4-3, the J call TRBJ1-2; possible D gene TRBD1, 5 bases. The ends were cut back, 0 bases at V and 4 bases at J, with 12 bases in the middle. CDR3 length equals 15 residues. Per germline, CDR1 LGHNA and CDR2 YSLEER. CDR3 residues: CASSQESEGLYGYTF. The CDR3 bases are TGCGCCAGCAGCCAAGAATCCGAGGGACTCTATGGCTACACCTTC.

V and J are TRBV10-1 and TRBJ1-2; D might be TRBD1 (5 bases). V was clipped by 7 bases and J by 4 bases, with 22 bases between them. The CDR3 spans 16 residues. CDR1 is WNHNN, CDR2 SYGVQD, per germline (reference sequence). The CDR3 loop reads CASKPTPRQRTYGYTF. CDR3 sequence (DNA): TGCGCCAGCAAGCCTACCCCCCGACAGCGAACCTATGGCTACACCTTC.

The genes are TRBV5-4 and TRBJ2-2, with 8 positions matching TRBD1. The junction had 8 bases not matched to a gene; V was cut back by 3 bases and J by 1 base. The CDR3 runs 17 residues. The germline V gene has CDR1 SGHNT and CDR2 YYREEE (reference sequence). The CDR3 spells CASSSKGQGLNTGELFF. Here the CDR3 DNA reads TGTGCCAGCAGCTCAAAAGGACAGGGATTGAACACCGGGGAGCTGTTTTTT.

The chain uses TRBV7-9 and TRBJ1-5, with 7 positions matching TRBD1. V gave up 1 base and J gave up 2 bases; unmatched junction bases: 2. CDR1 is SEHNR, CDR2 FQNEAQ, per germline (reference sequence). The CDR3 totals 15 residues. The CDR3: CASSLDRGGNQPQHF. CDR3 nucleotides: TGTGCCAGCAGCTTAGACAGGGGTGGCAATCAGCCCCAGCATTTT. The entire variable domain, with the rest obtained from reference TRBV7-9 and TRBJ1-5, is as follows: DTGVSQNPRHKITKRGQNVTFRCDPISEHNRLYWYRQTLGQGPEFLTYFQNEAQLEKSRLLSDRFSAERPKGSFSTLEIQRTEQGDSAMYLCASSLDRGGNQPQHFGDGTRLSIL.

CDR3 DNA: TGCGCCAGCAGCAAGGTGGGCGGTACGAACACCGGGGAGCTGTTTTTT. It is translated as CASSKVGGTNTGELFF. J is TRBJ2-2 and V is TRBV5-1; D unclear. V lost 4 bases and J lost 0, with 13 bases in between. The V gene's germline CDR1 is SGHRS and CDR2 YFSETQ. CDR3 length: 16 amino acids.

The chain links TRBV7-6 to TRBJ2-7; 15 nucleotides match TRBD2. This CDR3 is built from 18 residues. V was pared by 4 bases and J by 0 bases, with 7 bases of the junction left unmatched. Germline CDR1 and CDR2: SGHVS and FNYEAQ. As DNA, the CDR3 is TGTGCCAGCAGCTCGGGGACTAGCGGGGGGTCCCTCTCCTACGAGCAGTACTTC. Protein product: CASSSGTSGGSLSYEQYF.

The CDR3 protein is CASSMHRQGGNTIYF. The CDR3 DNA reads as TGTGCCAGTAGTATGCATCGACAGGGCGGAAACACCATATATTTT. This rearrangement joins TRBV19 to TRBJ1-3, with 7 bases lining up with TRBD1. CDR3 length: 15 amino acids. The J segment lost 4 bases and the V segment lost 3 bases, leaving 6 bases of the junction unmatched. Germline V gene lookup returns CDR1 LNHDA and CDR2 SQIVND (reference sequence).

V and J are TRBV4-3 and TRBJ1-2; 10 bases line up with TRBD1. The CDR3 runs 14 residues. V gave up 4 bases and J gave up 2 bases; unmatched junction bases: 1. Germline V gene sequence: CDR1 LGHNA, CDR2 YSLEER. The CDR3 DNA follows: TGCGCCAGCAGCCGGGGACAGGGGAACTATGGCTACACCTTC. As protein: CASSRGQGNYGYTF.

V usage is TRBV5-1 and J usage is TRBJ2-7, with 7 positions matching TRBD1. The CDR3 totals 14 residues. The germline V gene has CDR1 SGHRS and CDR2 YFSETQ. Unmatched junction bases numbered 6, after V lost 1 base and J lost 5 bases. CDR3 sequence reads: CASSLLTGNNEQYF. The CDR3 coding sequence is TGCGCCAGCAGCTTGCTGACAGGGAATAACGAGCAGTACTTC.

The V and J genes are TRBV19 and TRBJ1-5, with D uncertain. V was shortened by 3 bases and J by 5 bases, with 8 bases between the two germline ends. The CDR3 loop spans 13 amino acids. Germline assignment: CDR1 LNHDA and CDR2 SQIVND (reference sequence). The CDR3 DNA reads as TGTGCCAGTAGTATCGTGGCTGATCAGCCCCAGCATTTT. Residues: CASSIVADQPQHF.

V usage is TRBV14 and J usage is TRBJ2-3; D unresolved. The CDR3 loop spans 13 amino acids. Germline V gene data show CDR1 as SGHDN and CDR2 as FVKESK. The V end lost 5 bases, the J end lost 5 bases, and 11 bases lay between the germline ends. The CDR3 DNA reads TGTGCCAGCAGCTTCCTGGTCGGAGATACGCAGTATTTT. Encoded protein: CASSFLVGDTQYF. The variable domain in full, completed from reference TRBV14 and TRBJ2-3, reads EAGVTQFPSHSVIEKGQTVTLRCDPISGHDNLYWYRRVMGKEIKFLLHFVKESKQDESGMPNNRFLAERTGGTYSTLKVQPAELEDSGVYFCASSFLVGDTQYFGPGTRLTVL.

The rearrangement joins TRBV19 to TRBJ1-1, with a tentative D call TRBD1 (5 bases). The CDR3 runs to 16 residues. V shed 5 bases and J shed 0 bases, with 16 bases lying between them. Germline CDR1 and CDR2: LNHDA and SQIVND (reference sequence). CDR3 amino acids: CASSLPQGKMNTEAFF. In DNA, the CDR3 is TGTGCCAGTAGTCTCCCCCAGGGAAAAATGAACACTGAAGCTTTCTTT.

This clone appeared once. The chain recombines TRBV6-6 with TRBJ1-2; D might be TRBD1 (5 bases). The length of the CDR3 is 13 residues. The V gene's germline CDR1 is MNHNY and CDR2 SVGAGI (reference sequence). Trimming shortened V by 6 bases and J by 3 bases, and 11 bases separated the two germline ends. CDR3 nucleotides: TGTGCCAGCAGCCCCGGACACTACTATGGCTACACCTTC. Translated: CASSPGHYYGYTF.

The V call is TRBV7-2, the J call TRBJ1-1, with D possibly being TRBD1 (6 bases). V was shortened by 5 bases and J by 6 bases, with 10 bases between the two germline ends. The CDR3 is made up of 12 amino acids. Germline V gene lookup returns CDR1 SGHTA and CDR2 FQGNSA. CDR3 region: CASSPRQAEAFF. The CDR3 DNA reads TGTGCCAGCAGCCCCCGACAGGCTGAAGCTTTCTTT.

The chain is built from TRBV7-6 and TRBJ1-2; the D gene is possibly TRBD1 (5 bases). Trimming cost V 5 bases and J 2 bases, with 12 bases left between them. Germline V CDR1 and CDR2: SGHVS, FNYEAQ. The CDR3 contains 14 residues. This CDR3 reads CASSPRDGNYGYTF. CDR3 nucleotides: TGTGCCAGCAGCCCACGGGACGGGAACTATGGCTACACCTTC. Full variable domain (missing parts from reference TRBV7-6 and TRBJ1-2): GAGVSQSPRYKVTKRGQDVALRCDPISGHVSLYWYRQALGQGPEFLTYFNYEAQQDKSGLPNDRFSAERPEGSISTLTIQRTEQRDSAMYRCASSPRDGNYGYTFGSGTRLTVV.

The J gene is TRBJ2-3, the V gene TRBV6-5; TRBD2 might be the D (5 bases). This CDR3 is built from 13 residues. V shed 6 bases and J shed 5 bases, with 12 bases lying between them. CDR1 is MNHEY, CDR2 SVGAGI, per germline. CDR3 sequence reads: CASRPAAGDTQYF. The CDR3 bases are TGTGCCAGCAGACCGGCGGCGGGAGATACGCAGTATTTT.

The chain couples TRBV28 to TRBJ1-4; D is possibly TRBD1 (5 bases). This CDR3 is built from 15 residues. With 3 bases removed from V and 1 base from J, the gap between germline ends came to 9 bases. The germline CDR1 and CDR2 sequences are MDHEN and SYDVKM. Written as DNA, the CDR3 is TGTGCCAGCAGTTTCCTGGGGGAAACTAATGAAAAACTGTTTTTT. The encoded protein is CASSFLGETNEKLFF.

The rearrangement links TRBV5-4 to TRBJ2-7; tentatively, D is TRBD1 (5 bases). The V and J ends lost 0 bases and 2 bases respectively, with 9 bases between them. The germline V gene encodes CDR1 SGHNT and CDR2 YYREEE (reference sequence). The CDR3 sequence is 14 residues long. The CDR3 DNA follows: TGTGCCAGCAGCTTGGGCAGGGTCCCCTACGAGCAGTACTTC. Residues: CASSLGRVPYEQYF.

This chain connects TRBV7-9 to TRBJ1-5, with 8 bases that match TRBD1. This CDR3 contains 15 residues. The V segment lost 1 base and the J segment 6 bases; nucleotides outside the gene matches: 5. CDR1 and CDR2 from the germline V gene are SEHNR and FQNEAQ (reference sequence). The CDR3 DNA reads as TGTGCCAGCAGCTTAGAGCCAGGGGGCGGTCAGCCCCAGCATTTT. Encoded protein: CASSLEPGGGQPQHF. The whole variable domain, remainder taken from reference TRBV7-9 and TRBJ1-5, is DTGVSQNPRHKITKRGQNVTFRCDPISEHNRLYWYRQTLGQGPEFLTYFQNEAQLEKSRLLSDRFSAERPKGSFSTLEIQRTEQGDSAMYLCASSLEPGGGQPQHFGDGTRLSIL.

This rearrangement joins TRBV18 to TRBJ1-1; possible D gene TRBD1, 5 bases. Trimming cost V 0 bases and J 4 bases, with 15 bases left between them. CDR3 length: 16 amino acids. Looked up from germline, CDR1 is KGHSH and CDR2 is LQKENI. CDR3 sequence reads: CASSPPPTPGGTEAFF. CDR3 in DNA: TGTGCCAGCTCACCACCGCCCACCCCCGGGGGCACTGAAGCTTTCTTT.

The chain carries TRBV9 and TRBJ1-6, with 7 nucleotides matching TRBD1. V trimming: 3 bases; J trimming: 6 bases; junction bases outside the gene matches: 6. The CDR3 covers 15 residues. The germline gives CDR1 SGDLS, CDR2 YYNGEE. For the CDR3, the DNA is TGTGCCAGCAGCGCAGGGGGTTTCGGTAATTCACCCCTCCACTTT. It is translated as CASSAGGFGNSPLHF.

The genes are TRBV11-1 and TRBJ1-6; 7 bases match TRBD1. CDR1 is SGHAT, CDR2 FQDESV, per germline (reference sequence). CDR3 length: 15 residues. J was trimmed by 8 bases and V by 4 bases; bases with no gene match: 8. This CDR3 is CASSSRDRADSPLHF. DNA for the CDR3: TGTGCCAGCAGCTCCAGAGACAGGGCTGATTCACCCCTCCACTTT.

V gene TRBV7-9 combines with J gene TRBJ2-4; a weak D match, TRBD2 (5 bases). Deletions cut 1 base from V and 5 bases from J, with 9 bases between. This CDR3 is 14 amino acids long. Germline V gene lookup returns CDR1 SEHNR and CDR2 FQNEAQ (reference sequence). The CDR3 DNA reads TGTGCCAGCAGCTTAGGCGGGTCCCAAAACATTCAGTACTTC. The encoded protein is CASSLGGSQNIQYF.

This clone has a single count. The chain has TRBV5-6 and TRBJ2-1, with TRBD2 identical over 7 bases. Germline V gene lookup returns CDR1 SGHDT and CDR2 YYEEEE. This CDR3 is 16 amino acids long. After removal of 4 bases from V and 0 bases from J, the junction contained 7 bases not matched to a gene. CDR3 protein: CASSPRTRPSYNEQFF. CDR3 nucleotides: TGTGCCAGCAGCCCCCGGACTAGACCCTCCTACAATGAGCAGTTCTTC.